Below, 4 T cell receptor beta chains from the same sample are listed, as sequenced in a study of cytomegalovirus exposure and HLA in healthy donors. The PCR contained 60 Vbeta and 13 Jbeta primers. The method was immunoSEQ multiplex PCR; TCRdb's version includes in-frame clones alone and lacks a portion of them. This sample's clone table lists 70,000 to 80,000 clones. The source material was PBMCs. These receptors were obtained from a man aged 40-49 years in good health and CMV-seronegative.

CDR3 sequence reads: CASSRGLAGGPEQFF. The CDR3 DNA reads as TGTGCCAGCAGCCGGGGACTAGCGGGGGGGCCGGAACAGTTCTTC. V and J are TRBV7-8 and TRBJ2-1, with TRBD2 matching over 16 bases. The CDR3 is 15 residues long. The V and J ends lost 5 bases and 13 bases, in that order; junction bases with no gene match: 8. CDR1 and CDR2 (germline): SGHVS, FQNEAQ.

This chain uses TRBV14 with TRBJ1-4; D ambiguous. This CDR3 spans 14 amino acids. V was pared by 6 bases and J by 2 bases, with 10 bases between. The V gene's germline CDR1 is SGHDN and CDR2 FVKESK. This CDR3 reads CASRKGGTNEKLFF. The CDR3 DNA sequence: TGTGCCAGCAGGAAAGGAGGGACTAATGAAAAACTGTTTTTT.

The genes are TRBV5-5 and TRBJ1-6; D possibly corresponds to TRBD1 (6 bases). The V gene lost 3 bases and the J gene lost 7 bases, with 14 bases spanning the gap. This CDR3 is 15 amino acids long. Germline-derived CDR1 and CDR2 are SGHKS and YYEKEE (reference sequence). The CDR3 protein is CASSYETRGNSPLHF. CDR3 coding DNA: TGTGCCAGCAGCTATGAGACAAGGGGGAATTCACCCCTCCACTTT.

The V gene is TRBV5-5, the J gene TRBJ2-7, with D possibly being TRBD1 (6 bases). V lost 0 bases, J lost 2 bases, and 9 bases lay in between. CDR3 length: 14 residues. CDR1 and CDR2 (germline): SGHKS, YYEKEE (reference sequence). The CDR3 nucleotides read TGTGCCAGCAGCTTGGACCCAGGGGCCTACGAGCAGTACTTC. Translation gives CASSLDPGAYEQYF.